This entry describes one TCR beta chain. This clonotype showed up many times. Its antigen specificity is not known. Qualities for individual bases were not recorded, and no much larger clone is one base off. The data were obtained in a study of human T cells and chemical hapten exposure (dated by TCRdb to the early 2020s). A note on the overall study: For sensitization, 2% DPC in acetone was applied to a 2 cm by 2 cm area of upper inner arm skin. Throughout the roughly 25-week study period, patients were also given weekly therapeutic DPC doses on the scalp. Patch testing was performed on the upper back with Finn chambers containing 0.01% DPC, and the patch tests were scored after 6 days according to International Contact Dermatitis Research Group standards. Alopecia areata with under or over 50% scalp involvement, alopecia totalis and alopecia universalis were represented in the patient cohort, which was mostly female. The libraries were sequenced as a pool, and the TCR yield per sample differed mostly because of small variations in library volumes within the pool. In alopecia patients, the study followed how the peripheral blood TCR repertoire changed in vivo over primary and secondary sensitization to diphenylcyclopropenone (DPC), a hapten. Blood samples were taken from patients before sensitization (week 0) and at 2, 6 and about 24 weeks after DPC sensitization. For TCR sequencing, blood came from 25 to 35 alopecia patients at anywhere from one to four time points (pre-sensitization, 2, 6 and 24 weeks).

Study-wide conclusions, independent of this receptor: All patients had alopecia, a presumed autoimmune disease, so their immune response might differ from that of healthy individuals. DPC sensitization did not change how many TCRs were above 1 in 1000 frequency, and no evidence was found of alterations in global repertoire structure. Patch test score correlated positively with the number of PT1 expanded TCRs, reaching significance at thresholds 8, 16 and 32 but not at 4. Compared with pre-sensitization or healthy control sets, expanded TCRs formed significantly more large CDR3 similarity clusters, which is consistent with antigen-driven responses. Repeated subsampling changed both the strength of the expansion versus patch-test correlation and the threshold at which that correlation became significant.

The germline V gene gives CDR1 as LGHNA and CDR2 as YSLEER. A distance of 13 bases separates the germline ends of V and J, which lose 0 bases and 8 bases respectively. There are 14 amino acids in the CDR3, from cysteine to phenylalanine inclusive. Only the CDR3 region is kept as DNA, spanning 42 bases read in frame from base 1. Sample time point, as interpreted from the label and publication: patch test 2, 6 weeks after DPC sensitization. The meaning of the sample's treatment or condition label: therapeutic diphenylcyclopropenone sensitization with weekly scalp DPC. At each patch-test visit, blood was drawn before the patch test was applied. Patients were eligible if aged 18 to 70, diagnosed with alopecia and judged suitable for DPC therapy, and pregnant patients were excluded. Total RNA was isolated from unfractionated whole blood collected in Tempus Blood RNA tubes. Library preparation employed RACE. The sequencer listed for this sample is NextSeq 500. During library preparation, unique molecular identifiers were attached to individual cDNA molecules so that TCRs could be counted quantitatively and reproducibly. For every blood RNA sample, sequencing covered both the TCR alpha and TCR beta chains. In the source study's methods: A median of about 87,000 TCRs per sample was observed, with a range of about 23,224 to 750,000. The Decombinator software suite was used to annotate the V, J and CDR3 of the TCR reads. For PS versus PT1 abundance plots, all samples were subsampled to the same number of TCRs (28,000). TCRs were defined as expanded if absent before sensitization and observed at least eight times at the 2-week time point. TCRdb cleaned the public reads at Q25 with fastp, built clones with MiXCR and kept in-frame beta chains. All rows with the same CDR3 protein become a single entry with the most common DNA and genes. For this entry, the V and J calls and clone size follow TCRdb and not the study's own pipeline. This sample lists around 99,000 distinct CDR3 sequences; more than 9.5% were detected once. In total, the top ten clones hold roughly 2% of the sample.

The starting material was whole blood, obtained in connection with sensitization to the hapten diphenylcyclopropenone (DPC). This clonotype was obtained from a man aged 35-49 years with alopecia areata. Some clones in this sample may be carry-over from other donors' samples. Recombination linked TRBV4-3 to TRBJ1-1; the D gene is possibly TRBD1, with 6 bases matching. The nucleotides are TGCGCCAGCAGCCAAGATAGGACAGCTAGCGAAGCTTTCTTT. It encodes CASSQDRTASEAFF.